Below, one T cell receptor (beta chain) is given with its context. This record comes from a study of beta chain features in type 1 diabetes. Researchers reported sorting CD4+ naive, central memory, regulatory and stem cell-like memory cells via CD45RO/CCR7/CD25/CD127/CD95/CD27. Expressed TCRB transcripts were sequenced, since all the RNA that had been isolated was reverse transcribed. An average of about 3.6 million reads was obtained for naive, central memory and regulatory T cell samples. Repertoires were generated with immunoSEQ multiplex PCR, while TCRdb's copy carries only in-frame clones and drops some. The table shows 350,000 or so clones, with 15% to 20% occurring only once. Trimming removed 5 bases at V and 6 bases at J, with 25 bases between. CDR3 length: 17 residues. Germline V gene lookup returns CDR1 SGHTA and CDR2 FQGNSA.

The genes are TRBV7-2 and TRBJ1-2; D is possibly TRBD1 (6 bases). Sequencing used naive CD4+ T cells from blood. The sequence was collected from a woman aged 18-29 years in good health. For the CDR3, the DNA is TGTGCCAGCAGCCCCCCGGCCGGCAGGGGCATCCTGGATGGCTACACCTTC. Translating it yields CASSPPAGRGILDGYTF. Filled out from reference TRBV7-2 and TRBJ1-2, the complete variable domain reads GAGVSQSPSNKVTEKGKDVELRCDPISGHTALYWYRQSLGQGLEFLIYFQGNSAPDKSGLPSDRFSAERTGGSVSTLTIQRTQQEDSAVYLCASSPPAGRGILDGYTFGSGTRLTVV.